This T cell receptor (beta chain) was captured by sequencing in a study of response to subunit inactivated influenza vaccine. Study-level findings and limits: There was a suggestion from the authors that each seasonal influenza vaccination recruits few new T cells.

As concerns this clonotype: The antigen is unknown.

The V and J ends lost 4 bases and 1 base, in that order; junction bases with no gene match: 9. Germline V gene data show CDR1 as SGHAT and CDR2 as FQNNGV. The CDR3 covers 17 residues. Each CDR3 protein is one row after TCRdb ran MiXCR on the RT-PCR reads. The sample yields approximately 700,000 distinct CDR3 sequences, 11% to 15% seen once. The TCR comes from a man between 45 and 60 years old who received an inactivated influenza vaccine. Sample: PBMCs from blood, taken 14 days before vaccination. This chain uses TRBV11-2 with TRBJ2-2, with 7 bases matching TRBD1. The CDR3 sequence: CASSSRTGQVNTGELFF. The CDR3 DNA follows: TGTGCCAGCAGCTCAAGAACCGGACAGGTGAACACCGGGGAGCTGTTTTTT.